This T cell receptor (beta chain) stems from a study of radiation and T cells in renal cell carcinoma. Study-level points and caveats: No pretreatment tumor biopsies were available for baseline clonotypes. Top tumor clonotypes rose in blood 2 weeks post-radiation, then contracted.

V lost 0 bases and J 5 bases, leaving 5 bases between the germline ends. Germline loops: CDR1 SGHDT, CDR2 YYEEEE. The CDR3 covers 12 residues. Clones were read by immunoSEQ multiplex PCR, and TCRdb kept only the in-frame ones, dropping some. Of 150,000 or so clones listed, roughly 90% were seen once; the top ten hold approximately 4%. Time point defined: baseline pretreatment blood. Treatment described: 15 Gy SBRT to primary tumor, nephrectomy 4 weeks later. Radiation-treated patients gave blood at baseline, week 2 and week 4. Details on this clone: What it binds is unknown.

This sequence was found in a woman between 65 and 79 years old with renal cell carcinoma. This chain joins TRBV5-6 and TRBJ1-1; D remains unclear. The source material was blood, sampled from a patient whose treatment included radiotherapy and nephrectomy. The CDR3 nucleotides are TGTGCCAGCAGCTTGGTTTCGACTGAAGCTTTCTTT. Translating gives CASSLVSTEAFF.